Each of the 25 T cell receptor beta chains below was sequenced from the same sample in a study of identical twins. MiXCR was run by TCRdb on the 5' RACE reads, yielding one entry per CDR3 protein. The repertoire has roughly 200,000 distinct CDR3 sequences, around 6.9% of them found once; the top ten carry around 1.8%. The data also belong to a second study, concerning yellow fever vaccine responses in identical twins.

The sequencing input was memory (CD45RO+) T cells sorted from blood. These receptors came from a woman between 18 and 30 years old in good health.

This clonotype was found a few times. The chain has TRBV6-1 and TRBJ1-1; 7 bases align to TRBD1. This CDR3 region has 14 residues. Germline values: CDR1 MNHNS, CDR2 SASEGT. Trimming cost V 6 bases and J 0 bases; bases outside gene matches: 4. The CDR3 protein is CASRADRMNTEAFF. CDR3 in DNA: TGTGCCAGCAGAGCGGACAGGATGAACACTGAAGCTTTCTTT.

The table lists this clonotype with a few counts. CDR3 region: CASSLVVRGQGEQYF. Here the CDR3 DNA reads TGTGCCAGCAGCTTAGTAGTTCGGGGGCAGGGCGAGCAGTACTTC. The chain has TRBV7-6 and TRBJ2-7, with D perhaps being TRBD1 or TRBD2 (6 bases each). The V gene lost 1 base and the J gene lost 6 bases, with 16 bases spanning the gap. Germline V gives CDR1 SGHVS, CDR2 FNYEAQ. The CDR3 runs to 15 residues.

This clonotype was picked up a small number of times. This CDR3 is CASSQDSGGADTQYF. CDR3 DNA: TGTGCCAGCAGCCAAGATAGCGGGGGGGCAGATACGCAGTATTTT. The V and J genes are TRBV4-2 and TRBJ2-3, with 11 bases identical to TRBD2. Germline V gives CDR1 LGHNA, CDR2 YNFKEQ. The CDR3 runs 15 residues. With V trimmed by 0 bases and J by 4 bases, 0 bases remained unmatched.

This clonotype was counted at least ten times. The genes are TRBV6-5 and TRBJ2-7; 11 positions agree with TRBD2. CDR1 and CDR2 (germline): MNHEY, SVGAGI. V dropped 4 bases and J dropped 3; count of bases not matched to a gene: 11. There are 17 residues in the CDR3. This CDR3 reads CASSLPGLAERNYEQYF. CDR3 nucleotide sequence: TGTGCCAGCAGTTTACCGGGACTAGCGGAACGTAACTACGAGCAGTACTTC.

This clonotype occurred many times. The CDR3 protein is CASAKTGRSYEQYF. The CDR3 DNA follows: TGTGCCAGCGCCAAGACAGGTCGTTCCTACGAGCAGTACTTC. This chain uses TRBV9 with TRBJ2-7; D is perhaps TRBD1 (6 bases). The V and J ends lost 7 bases and 1 base respectively, with 15 bases between them. The CDR3 has 14 amino acids. CDR1 and CDR2 (germline): SGDLS, YYNGEE.

This clonotype was recorded at least ten times. The DNA of the CDR3 is TGTGCCAGCAGCAAAGAAGGGATTTTCGCCTATGAAAAACTGTTTTTT. This encodes CASSKEGIFAYEKLFF. The V gene is TRBV21-1, the J gene TRBJ1-4. TRBV21-1 is deemed a pseudogene. CDR3 length equals 16 residues.

This clonotype was seen many times. Here the CDR3 DNA reads TGTGCCAGCAGTCTTAGCGGGGCGGCCTCCAAATACGAGCAGTACTTC. Translating it yields CASSLSGAASKYEQYF. The V gene is TRBV25-1, the J gene TRBJ2-7; TRBD2 agrees at 8 bases. Germline assignment: CDR1 MGHDK and CDR2 SYGVNS. Germline trimming cut 5 bases from V and 4 bases from J; bases unmatched to any gene: 13. CDR3 length equals 16 residues.

This clonotype was seen only a few times. J is TRBJ2-1 and V is TRBV24-1; 9 bases are a match to TRBD1. The V gene end was trimmed by 7 bases and the J gene end by 3 bases; junction bases not matched to a gene: 12. In germline, CDR1 is KGHDR, CDR2 SFDVKD. CDR3 length: 17 residues. CDR3 nucleotide sequence: TGTGCCACCAGAACTTCAACCGGGACAGGGCGCTACAATGAGCAGTTCTTC. Translation gives CATRTSTGTGRYNEQFF.

This clonotype was seen ten or more times. The chain is built from TRBV5-5 and TRBJ1-5; D not resolved. V lost 5 bases and J lost 4, with 10 bases in between. Germline V gene data show CDR1 as SGHKS and CDR2 as YYEKEE (reference sequence). This CDR3 has 13 residues. CDR3 residues: CASSLDWNQPQHF. The CDR3, as DNA: TGTGCCAGCAGTTTAGACTGGAATCAGCCCCAGCATTTT.

In this sample, this clonotype turned up many times. The chain recombines TRBV6-5 with TRBJ1-1, with D perhaps matching TRBD1 (5 bases). V was trimmed by 7 bases and J by 11 bases, leaving 17 bases between them. Germline values: CDR1 MNHEY, CDR2 SVGAGI. This CDR3 comprises 12 residues. The CDR3 here is CASIGGGPRAFF. CDR3 nucleotide sequence: TGTGCCAGCATCGGGGGAGGGCCGCGGGCTTTCTTT.

This clonotype was seen ten or more times. The rearrangement links TRBV12-3 or TRBV12-4 to TRBJ1-3, with 8 bases matching TRBD1. The CDR3 has 16 amino acids. V was pared by 8 bases and J by 4 bases, with 13 bases of the junction left unmatched. CDR3 bases: TGTGCCAGCGGGTTCTGGACAGGGTCGATCGGAAACACCATATATTTT. Translating it yields CASGFWTGSIGNTIYF.

This clonotype was observed a few times. The gene calls are TRBV27 and TRBJ2-3; 9 positions match TRBD2. J lost 1 base, V lost 0 bases, and 8 bases had no gene match. Germline V lookup: CDR1 MNHEY, CDR2 SMNVEV (reference sequence). This CDR3 is built from 18 residues. The CDR3 reads CASSLSPLVAGGTDTQYF. The CDR3 DNA sequence: TGTGCCAGCAGTTTATCGCCTCTCGTAGCGGGGGGCACAGATACGCAGTATTTT.

The sample holds many counts of this clonotype. The V gene is TRBV7-2, the J gene TRBJ2-1; TRBD2 agrees at 10 bases. With V trimmed by 2 bases and J by 12 bases, 7 bases remained unmatched. Looked up from germline, CDR1 is SGHTA and CDR2 is FQGNSA. The CDR3 sequence is 14 residues long. CDR3 loop: CASSLQSTSGVQFF. The CDR3 region has the DNA TGTGCCAGCAGCTTACAGAGCACTAGCGGGGTGCAGTTCTTC.

The chain combines TRBV7-9 with TRBJ1-2; D possibly corresponds to TRBD1 (6 bases). Germline-derived CDR1 and CDR2 are SEHNR and FQNEAQ (reference sequence). V lost 6 bases to trimming and J lost 7 bases, with 15 bases between them. This CDR3 spans 13 amino acids. CDR3 loop: CASSQMGGAGYTF. For the CDR3, the DNA is TGTGCCAGCAGTCAAATGGGGGGCGCTGGCTACACCTTC.

This clonotype was detected many times. This chain connects TRBV12-3 or TRBV12-4 to TRBJ1-5; D is unresolved. CDR3 size: 15 residues. Trimming pared 4 bases from V and 2 bases from J, leaving 12 bases between. This chain's CDR3 is CASSYINGGNQPQHF. The CDR3 coding sequence is TGTGCCAGCAGTTACATCAACGGGGGCAATCAGCCCCAGCATTTT.

The chain links TRBV19 to TRBJ2-1; 11 nucleotides match TRBD2. This CDR3 spans 15 amino acids. V lost 6 bases and J lost 6; bases outside the gene matches: 7. Per the germline V gene, CDR1 is LNHDA and CDR2 is SQIVND (reference sequence). Here the CDR3 DNA reads TGTGCCAGTAGCCCGACTAGCGGGAAGGGCAATGAGCAGTTCTTC. It is translated as CASSPTSGKGNEQFF.

The chain couples TRBV2 to TRBJ2-5; 13 nucleotides match TRBD2. The V and J ends lost 1 base and 5 bases, in that order; junction bases with no gene match: 1. Germline V gives CDR1 SNHLY, CDR2 FYNNEI. This CDR3 has 15 amino acids. DNA of the CDR3: TGTGCCAGCAGTGAAGGACTAGCGGGGGGTGAGACCCAGTACTTC. Translation: CASSEGLAGGETQYF.

This chain links TRBV11-1 with TRBJ2-1; D perhaps matches TRBD1 (5 bases). CDR1 and CDR2 (germline): SGHAT, FQDESV (reference sequence). The CDR3 has 18 residues. Trimming pared 5 bases from V and 0 bases from J, leaving 20 bases between. The DNA of the CDR3 is TGTGCCAGCAGCCGGCCAATGGAGACAGACAACTCCTACAATGAGCAGTTCTTC. Encoded protein: CASSRPMETDNSYNEQFF. The full variable domain, its missing parts supplied by reference TRBV11-1 and TRBJ2-1, is EAEVAQSPRYKITEKSQAVAFWCDPISGHATLYWYRQILGQGPELLVQFQDESVVDDSQLPKDRFSAERLKGVDSTLKIQPAELGDSAMYLCASSRPMETDNSYNEQFFGPGTRLTVL.

This chain uses TRBV20-1 with TRBJ1-5; D remains unclear. The CDR3 totals 15 residues. Germline CDR1 is DFQATT and CDR2 is SNEGSKA (reference sequence). V was cut by 3 bases and J by 2 bases, with 14 bases left in between. CDR3 region: CSASKVETGNQPQHF. The CDR3 nucleotides read TGCAGTGCTAGCAAGGTGGAAACTGGCAATCAGCCCCAGCATTTT.

The chain recombines TRBV24-1 with TRBJ1-2, with D hard to call. This CDR3 comprises 13 residues. Germline CDR1 and CDR2: KGHDR and SFDVKD. V was shortened by 4 bases and J by 8 bases, with 13 bases between the two germline ends. The CDR3 reads CATSDYGVGGYTF. The CDR3 DNA reads TGTGCCACCAGTGACTACGGGGTGGGAGGCTACACCTTC.

This clonotype has just a few counts. J is TRBJ2-1 and V is TRBV2, with D hard to call. The CDR3 has 13 amino acids. Trimming left V 6 bases short and J 7 bases short, with 13 bases between. Germline loops: CDR1 SNHLY, CDR2 FYNNEI. The CDR3: CASSPPGVNEQFF. As DNA, the CDR3 is TGTGCCAGCAGCCCCCCGGGTGTGAATGAGCAGTTCTTC.

CDR3 DNA sequence: TGTGCCAGCAGCAAACGGACAGGGGTTTTTCTGCGTGAGACCCAGTACTTC. It is translated as CASSKRTGVFLRETQYF. This sequence joins TRBV7-6 and TRBJ2-5; 9 bases agree with TRBD1. CDR3 length: 17 residues. Per the germline V gene, CDR1 is SGHVS and CDR2 is FNYEAQ. With V trimmed by 5 bases and J by 5 bases, 15 bases remained unmatched.

The rearrangement joins TRBV4-3 to TRBJ2-5; TRBD2 agrees at 16 bases. Germline CDR1 LGHNA, CDR2 YSLEER. The CDR3 has 17 amino acids. V lost 3 bases and J lost 1; bases outside the gene matches: 2. The CDR3 DNA reads as TGCGCCAGCAGCCAGGGACTAGCGGGAGGGCGCCAAGAGACCCAGTACTTC. Translation: CASSQGLAGGRQETQYF.

The chain carries TRBV5-6 and TRBJ2-7; tentative D call: TRBD1 (5 bases). Germline lookup yields CDR1 SGHDT and CDR2 YYEEEE. The CDR3 contains 15 residues. V lost 3 bases to trimming and J lost 0 bases, with 13 bases between them. CDR3 bases: TGTGCCAGCAGCTGGTCGGACAAATCCTCCTACGAGCAGTACTTC. It codes for CASSWSDKSSYEQYF.

As to this clonotype: A read error may be the cause here, since a much bigger clone is one base away. The rearrangement joins TRBV5-6 to TRBJ2-3, with 7 bases identical to TRBD1. The CDR3 consists of 15 residues. CDR1 is SGHDT and CDR2 is YYEEEE in the germline V gene. V shed 3 bases, J shed 2 bases, and the junction held 6 bases outside the gene matches. CDR3 sequence (DNA): TGTGCCAGCAGCTCGATCGACAGGGACACAGATACGCAGTATTTT. Its protein is CASSSIDRDTDTQYF.